This TCR beta chain is from a study of regulatory T cells in long-lasting Graves disease. The time point denotes: newly diagnosed GD, antithyroid drugs for less than 3 months. TCR sequences were obtained from RNA taken from PBMCs. TCR beta libraries were built with iRepertoire HTBI primers and Arm-PCR of CDR3 regions. TCRdb called the multiplex PCR reads again in MiXCR, with one record for every CDR3 protein. The sample holds about 200,000 distinct CDR3 sequences; approximately 18% are singletons and the top ten take 12%. Of note for this clonotype: This may stem from a read error, because a much larger clone lies one nucleotide away.

Another study also made use of these data, one on T cells in Graves' hyperthyroidism and ophthalmopathy.

The source is a woman younger than 45 with Graves disease. This material consisted of peripheral blood mononuclear cells (PBMCs), taken at new diagnosis, from a patient treated with antithyroid drugs.

The DNA for the CDR3 is TGTGCCAGCTCACCACTCGGGACAGGCCCTGGAAACACCATATATTTT. Encoded protein: CASSPLGTGPGNTIYF. This chain links TRBV18 with TRBJ1-3; TRBD1 aligns across 8 bases. Trimming at V came to 1 base and at J to 2 bases, leaving 4 bases not matched to a gene. This CDR3 is built from 16 residues. Germline lookup yields CDR1 KGHSH and CDR2 LQKENI.